This TCR beta chain was profiled in a study of cytomegalovirus exposure and HLA in healthy donors. Study-wide results and limits: The study recorded more than 150 TCR beta chains that were cytomegalovirus-associated. Another analysis was done later, and it associated fewer than 20,000 TCR beta sequences with HLA alleles at 0.05 false discovery rate.

Germline assignment: CDR1 SGDLS and CDR2 YYNGEE. The CDR3 totals 16 residues. V lost 0 bases and J lost 4; bases outside the gene matches: 4. With regard to this clone: Its antigen remains unknown.

The primer mix had 60 Vbeta and 13 Jbeta primers. TCRdb's table, derived via immunoSEQ multiplex PCR, lists solely in-frame clones and lacks some. The sample has around 120,000 clones, 15% seen once. This receptor was obtained from a woman in her late teens or twenties in good health and CMV-seronegative. The sequenced sample was PBMCs. V usage is TRBV9 and J usage is TRBJ2-3; 11 bases align to TRBD2. This chain's CDR3 is CASSVEVAGGADTQYF. The DNA of the CDR3 is TGTGCCAGCAGCGTAGAGGTAGCGGGAGGGGCAGATACGCAGTATTTT.